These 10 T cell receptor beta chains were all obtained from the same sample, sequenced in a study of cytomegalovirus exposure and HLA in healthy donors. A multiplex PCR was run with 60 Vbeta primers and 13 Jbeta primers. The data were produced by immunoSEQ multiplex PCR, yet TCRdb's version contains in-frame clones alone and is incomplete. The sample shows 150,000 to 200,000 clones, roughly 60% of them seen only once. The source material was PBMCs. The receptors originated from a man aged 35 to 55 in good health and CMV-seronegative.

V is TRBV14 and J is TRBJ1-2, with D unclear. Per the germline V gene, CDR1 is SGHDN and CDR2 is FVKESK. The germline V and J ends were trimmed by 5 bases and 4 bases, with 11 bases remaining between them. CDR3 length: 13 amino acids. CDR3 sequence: CASSLGISYGYTF. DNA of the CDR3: TGTGCCAGCAGCTTGGGCATCAGCTATGGCTACACCTTC.

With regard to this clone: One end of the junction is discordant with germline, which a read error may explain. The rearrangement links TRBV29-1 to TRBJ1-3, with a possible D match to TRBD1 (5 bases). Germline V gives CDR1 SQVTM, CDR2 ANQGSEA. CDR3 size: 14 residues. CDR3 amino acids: CSVETGLSGNTTYF. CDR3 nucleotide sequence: TGCAGCGTTGAAACAGGCCTCTCTGGAAACACCACATATTTT.

The CDR3 nucleotides read TGTGCCATCAAGGGGGGGCCGGAAGGCTACACCTTC. Translating gives CAIKGGPEGYTF. V gene TRBV10-3 combines with J gene TRBJ1-2, with a possible D match to TRBD1 (6 bases). The germline gives CDR1 ENHRY, CDR2 SYGVKD. The length of the CDR3 is 12 residues. Trimming removed 7 bases from V and 8 bases from J, with 14 bases in between.

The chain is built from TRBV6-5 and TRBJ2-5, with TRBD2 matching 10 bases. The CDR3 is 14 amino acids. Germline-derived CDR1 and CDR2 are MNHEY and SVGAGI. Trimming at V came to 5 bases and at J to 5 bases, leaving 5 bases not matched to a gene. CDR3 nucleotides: TGTGCCAGCAGTAAGCGGGGGGGCCGGGAGACCCAGTACTTC. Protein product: CASSKRGGRETQYF.

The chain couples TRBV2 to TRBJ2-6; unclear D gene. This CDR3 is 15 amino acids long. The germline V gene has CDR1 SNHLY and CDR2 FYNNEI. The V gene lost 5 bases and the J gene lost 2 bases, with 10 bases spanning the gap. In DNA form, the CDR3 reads TGTGCCAGCAGTCCAGAATTGACTGGGGCCAACGTCCTGACTTTC. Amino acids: CASSPELTGANVLTF.

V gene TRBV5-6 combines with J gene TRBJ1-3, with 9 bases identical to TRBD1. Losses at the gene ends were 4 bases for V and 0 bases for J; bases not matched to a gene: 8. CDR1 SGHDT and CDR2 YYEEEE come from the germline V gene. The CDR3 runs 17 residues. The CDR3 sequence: CASSPGTGRVSGNTIYF. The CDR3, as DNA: TGTGCCAGCAGCCCAGGGACAGGGCGCGTCTCTGGAAACACCATATATTTT.

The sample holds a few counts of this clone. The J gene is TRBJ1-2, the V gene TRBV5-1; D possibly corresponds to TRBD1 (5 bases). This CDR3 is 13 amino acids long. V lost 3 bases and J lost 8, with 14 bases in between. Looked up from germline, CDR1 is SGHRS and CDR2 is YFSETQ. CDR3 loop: CASSSNPGRGYTF. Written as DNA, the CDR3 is TGCGCCAGCAGCTCAAACCCAGGGAGGGGCTACACCTTC.

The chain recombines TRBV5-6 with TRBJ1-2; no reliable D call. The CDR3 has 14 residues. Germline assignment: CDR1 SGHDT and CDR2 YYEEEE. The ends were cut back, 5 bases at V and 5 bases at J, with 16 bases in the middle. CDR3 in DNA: TGTGCCAGCAGTCCGATATGGCTTCTTTATGGCTACACCTTC. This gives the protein CASSPIWLLYGYTF.

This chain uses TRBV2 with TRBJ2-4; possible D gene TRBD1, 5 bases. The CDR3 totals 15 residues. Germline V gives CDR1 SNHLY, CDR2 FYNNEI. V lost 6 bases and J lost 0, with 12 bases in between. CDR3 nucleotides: TGTGCCAGCAGCGTGGACATCCTAGCCAAAAACATTCAGTACTTC. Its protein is CASSVDILAKNIQYF.

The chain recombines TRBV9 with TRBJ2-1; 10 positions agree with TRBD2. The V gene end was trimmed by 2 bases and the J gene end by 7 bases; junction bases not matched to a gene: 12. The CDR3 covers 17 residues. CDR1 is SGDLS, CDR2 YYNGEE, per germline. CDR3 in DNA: TGTGCCAGCAGCGTGGGTAGCGGGAGGACTACGGGGAATGAGCAGTTCTTC. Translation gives CASSVGSGRTTGNEQFF. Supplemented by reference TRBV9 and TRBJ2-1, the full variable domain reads DSGVTQTPKHLITATGQRVTLRCSPRSGDLSVYWYQQSLDQGLQFLIQYYNGEERAKGNILERFSAQQFPDLHSELNLSSLELGDSALYFCASSVGSGRTTGNEQFFGPGTRLTVL.